This entry is about one T cell receptor beta chain. V gave up 4 bases and J gave up 1 base, with 13 bases separating them. CDR3 length: 15 amino acids. CDR1 SGHRS and CDR2 YFSETQ come from the germline V gene. Time point specified: patch test 1, 2 weeks after DPC sensitization. Treatment: therapeutic diphenylcyclopropenone sensitization with weekly scalp DPC. The data derive from a study of human T cells and chemical hapten exposure. Overall study: The study patch tested 0.01% DPC on the upper back and read results at 6 days.

Attachment of unique molecular identifiers to individual cDNA molecules was performed in the library. Per the study methods: Ranging from roughly 23,224 to 700,000, TCR counts per sample had a median value of around 91,000. TCRdb analysed the RACE reads with MiXCR anew, one entry per CDR3 protein. The V and J calls follow TCRdb's processing rather than the paper's. This sample has more than 65,000 distinct CDR3 sequences, with about a tenth found just once. Specimen: whole blood, collected in connection with sensitization to the hapten diphenylcyclopropenone (DPC). This TCR derives from a woman in her fifties or sixties with alopecia areata. Some clones in this sample may be carry-over from other donors' samples. The rearrangement uses TRBV5-1 and TRBJ2-3; TRBD1 is a possible D gene (6 bases). CDR3 amino acids: CASSPGHTGTDTQYF. Here the CDR3 DNA reads TGCGCCAGCAGCCCGGGACATACTGGCACAGATACGCAGTATTTT. Filled out from reference TRBV5-1 and TRBJ2-3, the complete variable domain reads KAGVTQTPRYLIKTRGQQVTLSCSPISGHRSVSWYQQTPGQGLQFLFEYFSETQRNKGNFPGRFSGRQFSNSRSEMNVSTLELGDSALYLCASSPGHTGTDTQYFGPGTRLTVL.